Only one count was recorded for the clone carrying this T cell receptor beta chain. The CDR3 has 13 amino acids. Germline CDR1 reads SGDLS; CDR2 reads YYNGEE. V was cut by 0 bases and J by 6 bases, with 10 bases left in between. This record comes from a study of shared clonotypes between healthy human individuals. Overall study context: There were three CD4 naive, three CD4 memory, two CD8 naive and one CD8 memory plates per donor.

Per the original data handling: Without quality scores, immunoSEQ junctional reads could not be filtered like full-length reads. Using immunoSEQ multiplex PCR, the repertoire was profiled, and TCRdb retains in-frame clones only, with some absent. V, J and clone size were drawn from that table, and D and trimming were deduced from the DNA. The data hold some 2,000,000 clones, with around 95% observed a single time. This TCR was sampled from a man aged 18-30 years in good health. Source material: naive CD4+ T cells sorted from blood. As to subset: CD45RA+ positively selected. The J gene is TRBJ2-7, the V gene TRBV9; D remains ambiguous. CDR3 loop: CASSVGDRAEQYF. DNA of the CDR3: TGTGCCAGCAGCGTAGGGGATAGGGCCGAGCAGTACTTC.